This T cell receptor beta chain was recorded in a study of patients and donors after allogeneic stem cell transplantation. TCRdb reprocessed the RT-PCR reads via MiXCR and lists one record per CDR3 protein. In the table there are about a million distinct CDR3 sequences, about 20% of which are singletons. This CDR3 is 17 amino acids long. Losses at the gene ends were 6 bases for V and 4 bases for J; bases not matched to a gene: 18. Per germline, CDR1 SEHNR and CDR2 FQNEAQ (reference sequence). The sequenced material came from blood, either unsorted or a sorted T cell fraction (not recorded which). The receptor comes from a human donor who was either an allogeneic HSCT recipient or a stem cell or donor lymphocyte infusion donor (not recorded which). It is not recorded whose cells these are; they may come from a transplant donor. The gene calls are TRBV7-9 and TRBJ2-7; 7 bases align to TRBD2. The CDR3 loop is CASSSPSPLAETYEQYF. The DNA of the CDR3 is TGTGCCAGCAGTTCCCCGTCCCCCCTAGCGGAGACATACGAGCAGTACTTC.